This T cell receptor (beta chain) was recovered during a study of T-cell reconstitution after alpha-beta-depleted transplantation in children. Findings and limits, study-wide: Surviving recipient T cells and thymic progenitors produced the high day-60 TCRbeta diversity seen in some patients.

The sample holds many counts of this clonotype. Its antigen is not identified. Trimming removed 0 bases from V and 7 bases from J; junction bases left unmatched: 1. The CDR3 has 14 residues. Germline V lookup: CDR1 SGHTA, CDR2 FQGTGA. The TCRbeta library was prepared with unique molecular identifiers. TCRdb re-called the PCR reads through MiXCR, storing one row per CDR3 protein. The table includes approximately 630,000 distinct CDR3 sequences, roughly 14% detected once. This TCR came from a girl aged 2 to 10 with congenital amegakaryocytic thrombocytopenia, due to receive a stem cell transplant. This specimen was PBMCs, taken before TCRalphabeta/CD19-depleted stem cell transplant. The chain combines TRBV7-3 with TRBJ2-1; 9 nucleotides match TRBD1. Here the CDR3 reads CASSLTGTGNEQFF. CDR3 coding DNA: TGTGCCAGCAGCTTAACGGGGACAGGGAATGAGCAGTTCTTC. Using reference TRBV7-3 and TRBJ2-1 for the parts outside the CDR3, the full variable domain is GAGVSQTPSNKVTEKGKYVELRCDPISGHTALYWYRQSLGQGPEFLIYFQGTGAADDSGLPNDRFFAVRPEGSVSTLKIQRTERGDSAVYLCASSLTGTGNEQFFGPGTRLTVL.